The 4 T cell receptor beta chains in this list originate from one sample, sequenced in a study of blood T cell repertoires in COVID-19. The protocol was immunoSEQ multiplex PCR, while the TCRdb copy is restricted to in-frame clones and leaves out a portion. Of roughly 80,000 clones in the sample, less than 90% were seen once. The sample consisted of peripheral blood. These receptor sequences come from a man in his fifties or sixties with active or convalescent COVID-19.

CDR3 bases: TGTGCCAGCAGTCCCCAGGGGATGGGCACCGGGGAGCTGTTTTTT. This gives the protein CASSPQGMGTGELFF. The rearrangement links TRBV6-5 to TRBJ2-2; maybe TRBD1 (6 bases). The CDR3 runs to 15 residues. Looked up from germline, CDR1 is MNHEY and CDR2 is SVGAGI. Trimming shortened V by 5 bases and J by 4 bases, and 14 bases separated the two germline ends.

There are a few counts of this clone. The rearrangement links TRBV6-6 to TRBJ2-7, with 10 bases that match TRBD2. CDR1 and CDR2 from the germline V gene are MNHNY and SVGAGI (reference sequence). This CDR3 has 15 amino acids. V trimming: 5 bases; J trimming: 2 bases; junction bases outside the gene matches: 6. The CDR3 region is CASSVSGGGTYEQYF. The CDR3 DNA reads TGTGCCAGCAGTGTGAGCGGGGGGGGAACCTACGAGCAGTACTTC.

The J gene is TRBJ2-5, the V gene TRBV7-6; D is possibly TRBD2 (6 bases). CDR1 SGHVS and CDR2 FNYEAQ come from the germline V gene. This CDR3 contains 15 residues. V was trimmed by 1 base and J by 2 bases, leaving 11 bases between them. The CDR3 here is CASSLGWAGQETQYF. Here the CDR3 DNA reads TGTGCCAGCAGCTTAGGTTGGGCGGGGCAAGAGACCCAGTACTTC.

The chain couples TRBV11-2 to TRBJ1-1; D gene uncertain. This CDR3 comprises 15 residues. V gave up 5 bases and J gave up 4 bases, with 17 bases separating them. The germline gives CDR1 SGHAT, CDR2 FQNNGV. The CDR3 bases are TGTGCCAGCAGCCCCCGTGGCCCCAGCGGCACTGAAGCTTTCTTT. This sequence encodes CASSPRGPSGTEAFF. The entire variable domain, with the rest obtained from reference TRBV11-2 and TRBJ1-1, is as follows: EAGVAQSPRYKIIEKRQSVAFWCNPISGHATLYWYQQILGQGPKLLIQFQNNGVVDDSQLPKDRFSAERLKGVDSTLKIQPAKLEDSAVYLCASSPRGPSGTEAFFGQGTRLTVV.